This paragraph covers one T cell receptor (beta chain) sequence. This entry comes from a study of shared clonotypes between healthy human individuals. Turning to the study itself: CD4 naive and CD4 memory each took three plates per donor, while CD8 naive took two and CD8 memory one.

CD45RO-negative CD8 cells positively selected for CCR7 made up the naive population, which excluded terminally differentiated effector memory CD45RA+ cells. The germline V and J ends were trimmed by 2 bases and 14 bases, with 18 bases remaining between them. Germline assignment: CDR1 MNHEY and CDR2 SVGAGI. The CDR3 consists of 13 residues. TCRdb keeps only in-frame clones here, not all; method: immunoSEQ multiplex PCR. There are nearly 2 million clones in the sample; about 95% occur only once, and around 1.2% lies in the top ten. The clonotype was recovered from a man younger than 35 in good health. The sequencing input was naive CD8+ T cells sorted from blood. The V and J genes are TRBV6-5 and TRBJ1-2; D is ambiguous. CDR3 coding DNA: TGTGCCAGCAGTTACACCCTCGACGAAGGTTGGACCTTC. It translates to CASSYTLDEGWTF.